The clone carrying this T cell receptor beta chain was seen a single time. From approximately 0.5 ug of total RNA, TCR beta-specific cDNA was reverse-transcribed using a constant-region primer. The TCR beta library was amplified through three nested multiplex PCR rounds in a modified ARM-PCR procedure. TRBV1-TRBV30 forward and Cbeta reverse primers drove the first two roughly 10-cycle rounds. A single record per CDR3 protein comes from TCRdb applying MiXCR to the multiplex PCR reads. This table has 100,000 to 150,000 distinct CDR3 sequences, 55% to 75% appearing once. The sample belongs to a study of tumor-infiltrating lymphocytes in primary liver carcinoma. Co-extraction of RNA and DNA was performed on roughly 17-32 mg of unsorted bulk tissue. V lost 4 bases and J lost 5, with 28 bases in between. CDR1 and CDR2 from the germline V gene are SGHRS and YFSETQ. There are 19 residues in the CDR3.

The chain has TRBV5-1 and TRBJ2-1; tentatively, D is TRBD2 (6 bases). Sequenced material: liver tumor tissue from sampling region 3. The subset was: tumor region T3, left-lateral pole. The origin of this receptor is an older woman with primary liver carcinoma and hepatitis B virus infection. The CDR3 DNA follows: TGCGCCAGCAGCCCGAGGCTGGGGGGTTGCGGCCTAGCTGACAATGAGCAGTTCTTC. Translation gives CASSPRLGGCGLADNEQFF. Full variable domain (rest looked up from reference TRBV5-1 and TRBJ2-1): KAGVTQTPRYLIKTRGQQVTLSCSPISGHRSVSWYQQTPGQGLQFLFEYFSETQRNKGNFPGRFSGRQFSNSRSEMNVSTLELGDSALYLCASSPRLGGCGLADNEQFFGPGTRLTVL.